This T cell receptor (beta chain) derives from a study of blood T cell repertoires in COVID-19. The V and J ends lost 4 bases and 4 bases respectively, with 15 bases between them. The CDR3 contains 15 residues. The germline CDR1 and CDR2 sequences are SGHKS and YYEKEE (reference sequence). As handled by the study authors: The assay estimated nucleated cells by amplifying reference gene primers. The method was immunoSEQ multiplex PCR; TCRdb's version includes in-frame clones alone and lacks a portion of them. D and trimming come from the DNA, and the V and J calls and clone size come from that table. The sample includes 60,000 or so clones, roughly 79% seen only once; the top ten take roughly 4%.

Sequencing was performed on peripheral blood. This sequence was found in a man aged 55 to 70 with acute or convalescent COVID-19. V is TRBV5-5 and J is TRBJ2-1, with D perhaps matching TRBD1 (5 bases). The CDR3 DNA reads as TGTGCCAGCAGCCCCTGGGGCCGCAGATACAATGAGCAGTTCTTC. It codes for CASSPWGRRYNEQFF.